These 18 T cell receptor beta chains share one sample of origin, sequenced in a study of blood T cell repertoires in COVID-19. TCRdb keeps only in-frame clones here, not all; method: immunoSEQ multiplex PCR. Counted here are under 200,000 clones, about 88% occurring once; the ten biggest clones make up around 5.4%. The source material was peripheral blood. These receptors originate from a woman aged 50 to 60 with COVID-19, enrolled during active disease.

The rearrangement joins TRBV5-6 to TRBJ2-2; 7 nucleotides line up with TRBD1. The CDR3 sequence is 15 residues long. Trimming cost V 3 bases and J 4 bases; bases outside gene matches: 6. The germline CDR1 and CDR2 sequences are SGHDT and YYEEEE. As DNA, the CDR3 is TGTGCCAGCAGCTCCCCGGCAGGGGGCACCGGGGAGCTGTTTTTT. This sequence encodes CASSSPAGGTGELFF.

The rearrangement uses TRBV28 and TRBJ1-2; TRBD1 might be the D (5 bases). CDR3 length: 16 amino acids. Trimming took off 2 bases at V and 2 bases at J, with 15 bases between the two ends. From germline, CDR1 is MDHEN and CDR2 SYDVKM. CDR3 nucleotide sequence: TGTGCCAGCAGTTTAATCGGAGGGGAGACCAACTATGGCTACACCTTC. Translating gives CASSLIGGETNYGYTF.

The rearrangement joins TRBV6-2 or TRBV6-3 to TRBJ1-5; 8 positions agree with TRBD1. With V trimmed by 3 bases and J by 7 bases, 8 bases remained unmatched. CDR3 length: 15 residues. CDR1 is MNHEY and CDR2 is SVGEGT in the germline V gene. CDR3 nucleotide sequence: TGTGCCAGCAGTTATACCCAGGACAGGGCCCAGCCCCAGCATTTT. The encoded protein is CASSYTQDRAQPQHF.

The rearrangement uses TRBV7-8 and TRBJ2-7, with TRBD2 identical over 8 bases. Germline loops: CDR1 SGHVS, CDR2 FQNEAQ. V lost 1 base, J lost 5 bases, and 10 bases stayed unmatched. This CDR3 spans 16 amino acids. The CDR3 DNA follows: TGTGCCAGCAGCTTAGGCGCGGGGGGTATGCCCCACGAGCAGTACTTC. Amino acids: CASSLGAGGMPHEQYF.

The genes are TRBV6-5 and TRBJ1-1; D is perhaps TRBD1 (5 bases). Deletions cut 3 bases from V and 7 bases from J, with 12 bases between. The CDR3 extends over 13 amino acids. Germline V gives CDR1 MNHEY, CDR2 SVGAGI. Here the CDR3 DNA reads TGTGCCAGCAGTTATGGGGGGAGCAATGAAGCTTTCTTT. Protein product: CASSYGGSNEAFF.

V gene TRBV6-5 combines with J gene TRBJ1-2; 7 nucleotides align to TRBD1. The CDR3 has 12 residues. In germline, CDR1 is MNHEY, CDR2 SVGAGI. Trimming cost V 6 bases and J 7 bases; bases outside gene matches: 5. This chain's CDR3 is CASSTTGSGYTF. DNA for the CDR3: TGTGCCAGCAGCACGACAGGGAGTGGCTACACCTTC.

This chain uses TRBV30 with TRBJ2-3; D is possibly TRBD2 (5 bases). V was clipped by 4 bases and J by 5 bases, with 10 bases between them. The CDR3 length is 12 residues. Germline CDR1 reads GTSNPN; CDR2 reads SVGIG (reference sequence). The CDR3 nucleotides are TGTGCCTGGAATCCGGGGATAGATACGCAGTATTTT. This translates into CAWNPGIDTQYF. Based on the CDR3 plus reference TRBV30 and TRBJ2-3, the full variable domain is SQTIHQWPATLVQPVGSPLSLECTVEGTSNPNLYWYRQAAGRGLQLLFYSVGIGQISSEVPQNLSASRPQDRQFILSSKKLLLSDSGFYLCAWNPGIDTQYFGPGTRLTVL.

The chain carries TRBV27 and TRBJ2-7, with 10 bases fitting TRBD1. Germline trimming cut 5 bases from V and 3 bases from J; bases unmatched to any gene: 4. CDR1 is MNHEY, CDR2 SMNVEV, per germline (reference sequence). The CDR3 contains 14 residues. The CDR3: CASSMTGGGYEQYF. The DNA of the CDR3 is TGTGCCAGCAGTATGACAGGGGGCGGCTACGAGCAGTACTTC.

The chain recombines TRBV6-5 with TRBJ1-6; TRBD1 agrees at 7 bases. Losses at the gene ends were 0 bases for V and 7 bases for J; bases not matched to a gene: 0. The V gene's germline CDR1 is MNHEY and CDR2 SVGAGI. CDR3 length: 14 amino acids. CDR3 sequence (DNA): TGTGCCAGCAGTTACTCGGGACAGAATTCACCCCTCCACTTT. Protein: CASSYSGQNSPLHF.

The chain couples TRBV7-9 to TRBJ1-2, with 7 bases identical to TRBD1. The CDR3 spans 13 residues. Germline V gene lookup returns CDR1 SEHNR and CDR2 FQNEAQ (reference sequence). Trimming at V came to 2 bases and at J to 6 bases, leaving 3 bases not matched to a gene. The CDR3 protein is CASSLQGGHGYTF. The DNA of the CDR3 is TGTGCCAGCAGCTTACAAGGGGGCCATGGCTACACCTTC.

This sequence joins TRBV3-1 (or the pseudogene TRBV3-2) and TRBJ1-1, with D perhaps matching TRBD1 (6 bases). CDR1 is LGHDT, CDR2 YNNKEL, per germline (reference sequence). The germline V and J ends were trimmed by 4 bases and 1 base, with 7 bases remaining between them. The CDR3 has 13 amino acids. The chain's CDR3 is CASSRDKNTEAFF. The CDR3 nucleotides are TGTGCCAGCAGCCGGGACAAGAACACTGAAGCTTTCTTT.

This clone is a singleton in its sample. This chain joins TRBV5-1 and TRBJ2-1; 11 bases align to TRBD2. There are 15 residues in the CDR3. The germline V gene has CDR1 SGHRS and CDR2 YFSETQ. With V trimmed by 4 bases and J by 6 bases, 6 bases remained unmatched. CDR3 in DNA: TGCGCCAGCAGCCCCCTAGCGGGGGGCCCCAATGAGCAGTTCTTC. This gives the protein CASSPLAGGPNEQFF.

This clone is a singleton in its sample. The J gene is TRBJ2-3, the V gene TRBV7-9; D perhaps matches TRBD1 (5 bases). The CDR3 spans 16 residues. Trimming removed 3 bases from V and 0 bases from J, with 13 bases in between. From germline, CDR1 is SEHNR and CDR2 FQNEAQ (reference sequence). The CDR3 protein is CASSLGQVYSTDTQYF. The CDR3 region has the DNA TGTGCCAGCAGCTTGGGGCAGGTTTATAGCACAGATACGCAGTATTTT.

The genes are TRBV19 and TRBJ2-5; no definite D call. V lost 2 bases to trimming and J lost 3 bases, with 7 bases between them. CDR3 length equals 13 residues. Germline-derived CDR1 and CDR2 are LNHDA and SQIVND (reference sequence). The CDR3 bases are TGTGCCAGTAGTATAAATGTTAAAGAGACCCAGTACTTC. Protein: CASSINVKETQYF.

The chain employs TRBV7-3 and TRBJ2-7; 9 bases line up with TRBD2. J lost 2 bases, V lost 2 bases, and 4 bases had no gene match. Germline V gene data show CDR1 as SGHTA and CDR2 as FQGTGA. The CDR3 runs 15 residues. The CDR3 nucleotides read TGTGCCAGCAGCTTATTTAGCGGGGGAACCTACGAGCAGTACTTC. It codes for CASSLFSGGTYEQYF.

The chain employs TRBV1 and TRBJ2-3; the table gives TRBD1 as D, unverified against the DNA. TRBV1 is a documented pseudogene. CDR3 size: 13 residues. The CDR3 DNA reads as TGCACCAGCCAGGGGTCAACGACAGATACGCAGTATTTT. This codes for CTSQGSTTDTQYF.

The sample holds one count of this clone. The rearrangement links TRBV3-1 (or the pseudogene TRBV3-2) to TRBJ2-3; the D is unclear. The CDR3 totals 13 residues. Germline-derived CDR1 and CDR2 are LGHDT and YNNKEL (reference sequence). V shed 2 bases and J shed 2 bases, with 5 bases lying between them. The CDR3 spells CASSQSYTDTQYF. The CDR3 coding sequence is TGTGCCAGCAGCCAAAGCTACACAGATACGCAGTATTTT.

This sequence joins TRBV5-4 and TRBJ2-5; 13 bases are a match to TRBD2. The V gene's germline CDR1 is SGHNT and CDR2 YYREEE (reference sequence). The J segment lost 2 bases and the V segment lost 5 bases, leaving 15 bases of the junction unmatched. CDR3 length: 19 amino acids. CDR3 amino acids: CASRRGLAGATNPQETQYF. CDR3 DNA sequence: TGTGCCAGCAGGCGTGGACTAGCGGGGGCCACAAACCCTCAAGAGACCCAGTACTTC.